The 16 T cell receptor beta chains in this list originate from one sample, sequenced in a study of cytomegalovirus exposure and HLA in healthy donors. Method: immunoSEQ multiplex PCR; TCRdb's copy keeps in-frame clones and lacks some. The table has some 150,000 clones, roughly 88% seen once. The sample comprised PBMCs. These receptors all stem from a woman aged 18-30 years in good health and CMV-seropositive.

CDR3 bases: TGTGCCATCAGTGAGCAACAGGGGGCGATCACTGAAGCTTTCTTT. Encoded protein: CAISEQQGAITEAFF. V usage is TRBV10-3 and J usage is TRBJ1-1; 9 bases fit TRBD1. The CDR3 loop spans 15 amino acids. Germline CDR1 ENHRY, CDR2 SYGVKD. V trimming: 2 bases; J trimming: 4 bases; junction bases outside the gene matches: 5.

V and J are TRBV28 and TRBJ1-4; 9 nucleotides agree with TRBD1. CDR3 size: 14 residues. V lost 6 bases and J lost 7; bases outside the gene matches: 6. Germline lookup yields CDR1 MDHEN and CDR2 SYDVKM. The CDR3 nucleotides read TGTGCCAGCAGAGGACAGGGGAGATTTGAAAAACTGTTTTTT. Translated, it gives CASRGQGRFEKLFF.

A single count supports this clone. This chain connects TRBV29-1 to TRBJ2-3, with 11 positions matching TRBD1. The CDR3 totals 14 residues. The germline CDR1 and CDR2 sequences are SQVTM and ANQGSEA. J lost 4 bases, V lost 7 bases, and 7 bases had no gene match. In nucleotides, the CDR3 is TGCAGCGGATCGGACAGGGGGCGTCCAGATACGCAGTATTTT. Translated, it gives CSGSDRGRPDTQYF.

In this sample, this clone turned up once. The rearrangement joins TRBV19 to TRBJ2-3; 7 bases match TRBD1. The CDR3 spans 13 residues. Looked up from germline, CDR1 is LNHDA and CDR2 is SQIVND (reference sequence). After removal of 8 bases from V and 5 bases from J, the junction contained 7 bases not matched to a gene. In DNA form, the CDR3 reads TGTGCCAGTTCTGACAGGGCGGGAGATACGCAGTATTTT. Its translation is CASSDRAGDTQYF.

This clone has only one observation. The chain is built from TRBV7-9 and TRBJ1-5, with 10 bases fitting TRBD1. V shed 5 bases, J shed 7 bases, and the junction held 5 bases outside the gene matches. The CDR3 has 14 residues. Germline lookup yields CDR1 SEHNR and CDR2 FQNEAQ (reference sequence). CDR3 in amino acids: CASSPRDRGQPQHF. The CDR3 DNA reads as TGTGCCAGCAGCCCCCGGGACAGGGGACAGCCCCAGCATTTT.

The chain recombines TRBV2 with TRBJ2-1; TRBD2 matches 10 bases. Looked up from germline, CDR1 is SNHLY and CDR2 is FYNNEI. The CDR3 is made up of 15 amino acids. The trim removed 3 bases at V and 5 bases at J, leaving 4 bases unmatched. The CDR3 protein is CASSDWTSGNNEQFF. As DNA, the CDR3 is TGTGCCAGCAGTGATTGGACTAGCGGAAACAATGAGCAGTTCTTC.

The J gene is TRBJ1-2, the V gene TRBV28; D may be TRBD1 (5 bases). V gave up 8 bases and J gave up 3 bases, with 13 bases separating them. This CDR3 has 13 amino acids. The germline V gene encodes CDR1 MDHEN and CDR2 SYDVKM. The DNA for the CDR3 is TGTGCCAGCGAATTGGGGGGTGACTATGGCTACACCTTC. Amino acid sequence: CASELGGDYGYTF.

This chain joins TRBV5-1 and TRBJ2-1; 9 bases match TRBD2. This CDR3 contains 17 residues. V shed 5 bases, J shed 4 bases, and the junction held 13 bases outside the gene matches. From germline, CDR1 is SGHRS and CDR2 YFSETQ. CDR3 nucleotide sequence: TGCGCCAGCAGGCCCTGGGCAGCGGGGGGAAATTACAATGAGCAGTTCTTC. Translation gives CASRPWAAGGNYNEQFF.

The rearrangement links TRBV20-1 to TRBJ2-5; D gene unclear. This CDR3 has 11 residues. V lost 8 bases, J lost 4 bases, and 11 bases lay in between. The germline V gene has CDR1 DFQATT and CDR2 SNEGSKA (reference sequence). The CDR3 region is CSRSLRETQYF. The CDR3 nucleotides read TGCAGTCGCTCGCTCAGAGAGACCCAGTACTTC.

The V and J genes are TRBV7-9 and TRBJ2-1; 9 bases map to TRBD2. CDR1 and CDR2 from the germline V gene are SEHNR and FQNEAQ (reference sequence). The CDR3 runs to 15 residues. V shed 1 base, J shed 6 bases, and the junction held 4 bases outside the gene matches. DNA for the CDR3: TGTGCCAGCAGCTTAGGGACTAGCGTTCGCAATGAGCAGTTCTTC. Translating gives CASSLGTSVRNEQFF.

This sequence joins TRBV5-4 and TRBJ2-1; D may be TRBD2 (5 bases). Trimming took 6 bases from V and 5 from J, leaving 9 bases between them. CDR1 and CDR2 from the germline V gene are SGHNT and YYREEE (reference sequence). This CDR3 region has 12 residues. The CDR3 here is CASNGLDNEQFF. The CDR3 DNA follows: TGTGCCAGCAACGGACTTGACAATGAGCAGTTCTTC.

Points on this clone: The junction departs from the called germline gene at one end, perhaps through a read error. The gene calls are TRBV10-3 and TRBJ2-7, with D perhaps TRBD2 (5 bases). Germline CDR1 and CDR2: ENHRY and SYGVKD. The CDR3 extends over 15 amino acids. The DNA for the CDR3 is TGTGCCATCAGTTATAAGCTTTCGGGGTCCTCCGAGCAGTACTTC. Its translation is CAISYKLSGSSEQYF.

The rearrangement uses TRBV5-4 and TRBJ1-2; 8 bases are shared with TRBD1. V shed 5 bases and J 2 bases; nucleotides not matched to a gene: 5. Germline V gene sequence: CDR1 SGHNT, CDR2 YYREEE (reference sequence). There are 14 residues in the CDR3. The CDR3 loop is CASSTRTGNYGYTF. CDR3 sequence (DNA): TGTGCCAGCAGTACAAGGACAGGGAACTATGGCTACACCTTC.

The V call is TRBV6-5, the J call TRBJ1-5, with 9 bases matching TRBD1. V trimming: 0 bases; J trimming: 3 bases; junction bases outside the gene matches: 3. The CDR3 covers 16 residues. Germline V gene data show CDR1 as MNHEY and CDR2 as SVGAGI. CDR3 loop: CASSYSGTGNNQPQHF. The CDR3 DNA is TGTGCCAGCAGTTACTCCGGGACAGGGAACAATCAGCCCCAGCATTTT.

The CDR3 coding sequence is TGTGCCACCCAAACCGACAGAGCTGTCAATCAGCCCCAGCATTTT. Amino acid sequence: CATQTDRAVNQPQHF. The chain carries TRBV7-2 and TRBJ1-5, with D perhaps matching TRBD1 (5 bases). From germline, CDR1 is SGHTA and CDR2 FQGNSA. The CDR3 consists of 15 residues. V dropped 10 bases and J dropped 3 bases, with 19 bases sitting between them. Looking up the rest from reference TRBV7-2 and TRBJ1-5 gives the full variable domain: GAGVSQSPSNKVTEKGKDVELRCDPISGHTALYWYRQSLGQGLEFLIYFQGNSAPDKSGLPSDRFSAERTGGSVSTLTIQRTQQEDSAVYLCATQTDRAVNQPQHFGDGTRLSIL.

The CDR3 here is CAISAGTGYGDTQYF. In DNA form, the CDR3 reads TGTGCCATCAGTGCCGGGACAGGATATGGAGATACGCAGTATTTT. This sequence joins TRBV10-3 and TRBJ2-3; 8 bases agree with TRBD1. V dropped 4 bases and J dropped 5; count of bases not matched to a gene: 8. Germline assignment: CDR1 ENHRY and CDR2 SYGVKD. The CDR3 loop spans 15 amino acids.